Listed here are 28 T cell receptor beta chains from one sample, sequenced in a study of blood T cell repertoires in COVID-19. Data came from immunoSEQ multiplex PCR; TCRdb stores just in-frame clones and leaves some out. The table has about 100,000 clones, roughly 85% seen once. The sequencing input was peripheral blood. The receptors shown here come from a woman in her 70s with active or convalescent COVID-19.

This clone was observed once. This rearrangement joins TRBV7-2 to TRBJ2-5; D is uncertain. Trimming removed 7 bases at V and 4 bases at J, with 13 bases between. CDR1 is SGHTA and CDR2 is FQGNSA in the germline V gene. The CDR3 runs 13 residues. CDR3 in amino acids: CASNISPRETQYF. As DNA, the CDR3 is TGTGCCAGCAACATTTCCCCTCGAGAGACCCAGTACTTC.

This clone showed up just once. The chain combines TRBV27 with TRBJ1-5; 10 positions match TRBD1. Trimming took 8 bases from V and 6 from J; bases not matched to a gene: 7. Germline V gives CDR1 MNHEY, CDR2 SMNVEV (reference sequence). The CDR3 totals 14 residues. For the CDR3, the DNA is TGTGCCAGCGGCCGGGACAGGGGAATTCAGCCCCAGCATTTT. Protein sequence: CASGRDRGIQPQHF.

The chain links TRBV18 to TRBJ1-2; 11 bases map to TRBD1. The CDR3 contains 17 residues. Germline CDR1 and CDR2: KGHSH and LQKENI. V dropped 2 bases and J dropped 4; count of bases not matched to a gene: 9. The DNA for the CDR3 is TGTGCCAGCTCACCAGCTTCCTGGACAGGGGGCCCCTATGGCTACACCTTC. It specifies CASSPASWTGGPYGYTF.

The rearrangement joins TRBV15 to TRBJ1-2, with 11 bases matching TRBD1. Germline lookup yields CDR1 LNHNV and CDR2 YYDKDF (reference sequence). V shed 6 bases and J 6 bases; nucleotides not matched to a gene: 9. The CDR3 totals 15 residues. CDR3 nucleotide sequence: TGTGCCACCAGACCGGACAGGGGGCTTTCCGATGGCTACACCTTC. The encoded protein is CATRPDRGLSDGYTF.

The rearrangement links TRBV19 to TRBJ2-1, with a possible D match to TRBD2 (6 bases). V lost 3 bases to trimming and J lost 7 bases, with 16 bases between them. Germline values: CDR1 LNHDA, CDR2 SQIVND (reference sequence). The CDR3 contains 15 residues. In DNA, the CDR3 is TGTGCCAGTAGTATGGGTAGGGGAGGTCGGAATGAGCAGTTCTTC. Its protein is CASSMGRGGRNEQFF.

This clone was seen only once. This chain connects TRBV5-4 to TRBJ1-4, with 10 bases fitting TRBD1. Germline CDR1 SGHNT, CDR2 YYREEE (reference sequence). CDR3 length equals 18 residues. V trimming: 2 bases; J trimming: 3 bases; junction bases outside the gene matches: 10. The CDR3 spells CASSFLKTGGVSNEKLFF. As DNA, the CDR3 is TGTGCCAGCAGCTTCCTAAAGACAGGGGGCGTTTCTAATGAAAAACTGTTTTTT.

On this clone itself: Within the sample, other DNA sequences also encode this same CDR3. CDR3 in DNA: TGTGCCAGCAGCCAACGGTGGTCGGGGAGGGGGGAGCAGTACTTC. It codes for CASSQRWSGRGEQYF. The chain links TRBV14 to TRBJ2-7, with D possibly TRBD2 on 7 matching bases. Germline loops: CDR1 SGHDN, CDR2 FVKESK. V was pared by 2 bases and J by 7 bases, with 18 bases between. The CDR3 sequence is 15 residues long.

This clone was found once. The rearrangement joins TRBV3-1 (or the pseudogene TRBV3-2) to TRBJ1-4; D is ambiguous. Per the germline V gene, CDR1 is LGHDT and CDR2 is YNNKEL (reference sequence). The length of the CDR3 is 15 residues. Between the trimmed V and J ends, which lost 2 bases and 0 bases, there was a span of 7 bases. CDR3 DNA: TGTGCCAGCAGCCAACAAAGCGCAACTAATGAAAAACTGTTTTTT. It is translated as CASSQQSATNEKLFF.

The rearrangement uses TRBV5-5 and TRBJ1-2; D unresolved. Germline loops: CDR1 SGHKS, CDR2 YYEKEE (reference sequence). The CDR3 contains 15 residues. Trimming took 2 bases from V and 2 from J, leaving 13 bases between them. This CDR3 reads CASSLGRTGNYGYTF. CDR3 in DNA: TGTGCCAGCAGCTTAGGGCGAACGGGAAACTATGGCTACACCTTC. Complete variable domain (other parts from reference TRBV5-5 and TRBJ1-2): DAGVTQSPTHLIKTRGQQVTLRCSPISGHKSVSWYQQVLGQGPQFIFQYYEKEERGRGNFPDRFSARQFPNYSSELNVNALLLGDSALYLCASSLGRTGNYGYTFGSGTRLTVV.

The chain couples TRBV4-3 to TRBJ1-2, with D possibly matching TRBD1 (5 bases). Germline-derived CDR1 and CDR2 are LGHNA and YSLEER. The CDR3 has 17 residues. The V end was cut by 0 bases, the J end by 1 base, with 15 bases between. The CDR3 sequence is CASSQESGQGLNYGYTF. In nucleotides, the CDR3 is TGCGCCAGCAGCCAAGAAAGTGGTCAGGGCCTTAACTATGGCTACACCTTC.

This chain uses TRBV5-4 with TRBJ2-2, with D perhaps matching TRBD2 (5 bases). There are 14 residues in the CDR3. Trimming removed 4 bases from V and 6 bases from J, with 13 bases in between. CDR1 and CDR2 (germline): SGHNT, YYREEE (reference sequence). CDR3 in DNA: TGTGCCAGCAGCCCCCGGGGAAGTGCCGGGGAGCTGTTTTTT. Translated, it gives CASSPRGSAGELFF.

This chain connects TRBV24-1 to TRBJ2-3; 9 bases map to TRBD1. Germline trimming cut 2 bases from V and 1 base from J; bases unmatched to any gene: 12. This CDR3 has 19 amino acids. Looked up from germline, CDR1 is KGHDR and CDR2 is SFDVKD. CDR3 sequence: CATSDSGSTGGGGTDTQYF. The DNA for the CDR3 is TGTGCCACCAGTGATTCAGGGTCTACAGGGGGCGGCGGCACAGATACGCAGTATTTT.

The chain combines TRBV7-2 with TRBJ1-3, with 7 positions matching TRBD1. The germline V gene has CDR1 SGHTA and CDR2 FQGNSA. The CDR3 consists of 15 residues. Losses at the gene ends were 6 bases for V and 2 bases for J; bases not matched to a gene: 7. CDR3 coding DNA: TGTGCCAGCAGATCCGACAGGGCTACTGGAAACACCATATATTTT. Residues: CASRSDRATGNTIYF.

CDR3 region: CASNSQGPDTQYF. In nucleotides, the CDR3 is TGTGCCAGCAATTCGCAGGGCCCCGATACGCAGTATTTT. The rearrangement joins TRBV28 to TRBJ2-3; TRBD1 might be the D (5 bases). CDR3 length equals 13 residues. Trimming took off 7 bases at V and 6 bases at J, with 14 bases between the two ends. Germline V gene sequence: CDR1 MDHEN, CDR2 SYDVKM. Full variable domain (rest looked up from reference TRBV28 and TRBJ2-3): DVKVTQSSRYLVKRTGEKVFLECVQDMDHENMFWYRQDPGLGLRLIYFSYDVKMKEKGDIPEGYSVSREKKERFSLILESASTNQTSMYLCASNSQGPDTQYFGPGTRLTVL.

There are a few counts of this clone. The rearrangement joins TRBV28 to TRBJ1-2; D might be TRBD1 (5 bases). The germline CDR1 and CDR2 sequences are MDHEN and SYDVKM. CDR3 length: 14 residues. V dropped 4 bases and J dropped 3 bases, with 12 bases sitting between them. CDR3 nucleotides: TGTGCCAGCAGTTCGGGCGGGGGATACTATGGCTACACCTTC. Residues: CASSSGGGYYGYTF.

This sequence joins TRBV19 and TRBJ1-5; a weak D match, TRBD1 (6 bases). The CDR3 contains 16 residues. CDR1 and CDR2 from the germline V gene are LNHDA and SQIVND (reference sequence). Trimming removed 6 bases at V and 4 bases at J, with 19 bases between. CDR3 DNA: TGTGCCAGTAGCCCCTACATGCAGGGGATTAATCAGCCCCAGCATTTT. It translates to CASSPYMQGINQPQHF.

For the CDR3, the DNA is TGTGCCAGCAGCCAAGACAGGGGAAATGAAAAACTGTTTTTT. Translation gives CASSQDRGNEKLFF. This chain joins TRBV4-2 and TRBJ1-4, with TRBD1 as a possible D gene (6 bases). V was trimmed by 0 bases and J by 5 bases, leaving 7 bases between them. This CDR3 region has 14 residues. The germline gives CDR1 LGHNA, CDR2 YNFKEQ.

Turning to this clone: Other DNA sequences in the same sample also yield this CDR3. The gene calls are TRBV5-1 and TRBJ2-2, with D possibly TRBD2 on 5 matching bases. Germline CDR1 SGHRS, CDR2 YFSETQ. The CDR3 length is 14 residues. Trimming took off 2 bases at V and 1 base at J, with 6 bases between the two ends. The CDR3 reads CASSLGGNTGELFF. The CDR3 coding sequence is TGCGCCAGCAGCTTAGGAGGGAACACCGGGGAGCTGTTTTTT.

DNA for the CDR3: TGTGCCAGCAGCCAACGACAGGGCGACTATGGCTACACCTTC. Translated, it gives CASSQRQGDYGYTF. The V gene is TRBV7-2, the J gene TRBJ1-2; 7 positions agree with TRBD1. CDR3 length equals 14 residues. Germline V CDR1 and CDR2: SGHTA, FQGNSA. The trim removed 5 bases at V and 3 bases at J, leaving 6 bases unmatched.

The chain is built from TRBV24-1 and TRBJ1-5; D gene unclear. This CDR3 comprises 14 residues. CDR1 and CDR2 (germline): KGHDR, SFDVKD. Trimming cost V 3 bases and J 5 bases, with 10 bases left between them. The CDR3 nucleotides are TGTGCCACCAGTGATCGAGAGGGCGATCAGCCCCAGCATTTT. This translates into CATSDREGDQPQHF.

The chain uses TRBV2 and TRBJ2-2, with D maybe TRBD1 (5 bases). The length of the CDR3 is 13 residues. Deletions cut 10 bases from V and 9 bases from J, with 18 bases between. Per the germline V gene, CDR1 is SNHLY and CDR2 is FYNNEI. The CDR3 is CATSPTVHRELFF. The CDR3 DNA is TGTGCCACGAGTCCGACAGTTCACCGGGAGCTGTTTTTT.

This clone has only one observation. The chain combines TRBV5-4 with TRBJ2-5, with 9 positions matching TRBD2. The CDR3 spans 15 residues. V was clipped by 5 bases and J by 5 bases; unmatched bases: 10. The germline CDR1 and CDR2 sequences are SGHNT and YYREEE (reference sequence). CDR3 sequence: CASRDPAGGPETQYF. The DNA of the CDR3 is TGTGCCAGCAGAGATCCCGCGGGGGGGCCGGAGACCCAGTACTTC.

This clone was counted a single time. The chain uses TRBV5-4 and TRBJ2-1, with TRBD2 matching 7 bases. Germline V CDR1 and CDR2: SGHNT, YYREEE (reference sequence). J was trimmed by 9 bases and V by 4 bases; bases with no gene match: 13. CDR3 length: 15 amino acids. In nucleotides, the CDR3 is TGTGCCAGCAGCGGCGGACTAGTGGGTTCCGGTGAGCAGTTCTTC. It encodes CASSGGLVGSGEQFF.

The chain is built from TRBV30 and TRBJ1-5; D is uncertain. The V gene lost 1 base and the J gene lost 3 bases, with 7 bases spanning the gap. The germline CDR1 and CDR2 sequences are GTSNPN and SVGIG (reference sequence). This CDR3 is built from 13 residues. CDR3 in amino acids: CAWSDSLNQPQHF. For the CDR3, the DNA is TGTGCCTGGAGTGACAGCCTCAATCAGCCCCAGCATTTT.

The J gene is TRBJ2-3, the V gene TRBV5-1; 15 bases match TRBD2. This CDR3 has 14 amino acids. Germline assignment: CDR1 SGHRS and CDR2 YFSETQ. J gave up 8 bases and V 4 bases, and 2 bases lay outside the gene matches. The CDR3 protein is CASSEGLAGGTQYF. DNA of the CDR3: TGCGCCAGCAGCGAGGGACTAGCGGGAGGTACGCAGTATTTT. The full variable domain, with the rest looked up from reference TRBV5-1 and TRBJ2-3, is KAGVTQTPRYLIKTRGQQVTLSCSPISGHRSVSWYQQTPGQGLQFLFEYFSETQRNKGNFPGRFSGRQFSNSRSEMNVSTLELGDSALYLCASSEGLAGGTQYFGPGTRLTVL.

The gene calls are TRBV7-2 and TRBJ2-1; D is undetermined. V gave up 5 bases and J gave up 8 bases, with 7 bases separating them. The CDR3 has 11 amino acids. Germline V gene sequence: CDR1 SGHTA, CDR2 FQGNSA. Written as DNA, the CDR3 is TGTGCCAGCAGCCAGCGATATGAGCAGTTCTTC. It specifies CASSQRYEQFF.

The chain uses TRBV5-1 and TRBJ2-1; TRBD2 agrees at 7 bases. The J segment lost 8 bases and the V segment lost 0 bases, leaving 11 bases of the junction unmatched. The CDR3 runs to 16 residues. Germline V lookup: CDR1 SGHRS, CDR2 YFSETQ. CDR3 in DNA: TGCGCCAGCAGCTTGGGCGGGCGGGGGATTGTCGATGAGCAGTTCTTC. This sequence encodes CASSLGGRGIVDEQFF.

The V gene is TRBV30, the J gene TRBJ2-3, with D possibly being TRBD2 (6 bases). The CDR3 runs 16 residues. Germline CDR1 is GTSNPN and CDR2 is SVGIG (reference sequence). Trimming removed 0 bases at V and 1 base at J, with 14 bases between. The CDR3 DNA reads TGTGCCTGGAGTGTGGGGCGGGGCCCTCGCACAGATACGCAGTATTTT. Amino acid sequence: CAWSVGRGPRTDTQYF.